These 7 T cell receptor beta chains were sequenced from one sample in a study of cytomegalovirus exposure and HLA in healthy donors. It was with 60 Vbeta and 13 Jbeta primers that the PCR ran. Method: immunoSEQ multiplex PCR; TCRdb's copy keeps in-frame clones and lacks some. Seen here are 98,000 or so clones, over 9% observed once, and the top ten hold roughly 5%. Specimen: PBMCs. All receptors derive from a man aged 40-49 years in good health and CMV-seropositive.

The chain is built from TRBV7-9 and TRBJ2-5, with TRBD2 identical over 9 bases. Unmatched junction bases numbered 15, after V lost 5 bases and J lost 5 bases. This CDR3 region has 17 residues. CDR1 is SEHNR, CDR2 FQNEAQ, per germline (reference sequence). The CDR3 nucleotides are TGTGCCAGCAGCGCGAGACTGACTAGCGGAAGGGAGGAGACCCAGTACTTC. Translation: CASSARLTSGREETQYF. The whole variable domain, remainder taken from reference TRBV7-9 and TRBJ2-5, is DTGVSQNPRHKITKRGQNVTFRCDPISEHNRLYWYRQTLGQGPEFLTYFQNEAQLEKSRLLSDRFSAERPKGSFSTLEIQRTEQGDSAMYLCASSARLTSGREETQYFGPGTRLLVL.

The chain employs TRBV7-9 and TRBJ2-7, with TRBD2 as a possible D gene (5 bases). Looked up from germline, CDR1 is SEHNR and CDR2 is FQNEAQ (reference sequence). Between the trimmed V and J ends, which lost 3 bases and 6 bases, there was a span of 12 bases. The CDR3 sequence is 13 residues long. The CDR3 spells CASSFFGRTEQYF. In DNA form, the CDR3 reads TGTGCCAGCAGCTTTTTTGGGAGAACCGAGCAGTACTTC.

The gene calls are TRBV13 and TRBJ2-1; D not resolved. The V and J ends lost 4 bases and 8 bases respectively, with 15 bases between them. CDR1 and CDR2 (germline): PRHDT, FYEKMQ (reference sequence). This CDR3 is 14 amino acids long. The CDR3 sequence is CASSSTHSRYEQFF. In DNA form, the CDR3 reads TGTGCCAGCAGCTCAACCCACAGCAGATATGAGCAGTTCTTC.

The chain employs TRBV29-1 and TRBJ2-3; 10 bases are shared with TRBD2. The germline gives CDR1 SQVTM, CDR2 ANQGSEA. CDR3 length equals 14 residues. The trim removed 4 bases at V and 4 bases at J, leaving 5 bases unmatched. In DNA, the CDR3 is TGCAGCGTTGCCGGACTAGCGGCCGCAGATACGCAGTATTTT. Translation gives CSVAGLAAADTQYF.

The sample holds a few counts of this clone. The chain combines TRBV7-8 with TRBJ1-5; D possibly corresponds to TRBD1 (5 bases). Germline CDR1 reads SGHVS; CDR2 reads FQNEAQ. This CDR3 comprises 17 residues. Trimming took off 0 bases at V and 1 base at J, with 13 bases between the two ends. CDR3 in DNA: TGTGCCAGCAGCTTAGCTCCTCAGGGCTGGAGCAATCAGCCCCAGCATTTT. This translates into CASSLAPQGWSNQPQHF.

This clone occurred a few times. The chain links TRBV6-1 to TRBJ2-7; 7 bases are shared with TRBD2. Germline CDR1 is MNHNS and CDR2 is SASEGT. Losses at the gene ends were 5 bases for V and 3 bases for J; bases not matched to a gene: 1. This CDR3 spans 12 amino acids. The chain's CDR3 is CASSSGIYEQYF. CDR3 sequence (DNA): TGTGCCAGCAGTAGCGGGATCTACGAGCAGTACTTC.

This clone has a handful of counts. The chain recombines TRBV6-1 with TRBJ2-7; 9 bases fit TRBD1. Per germline, CDR1 MNHNS and CDR2 SASEGT. The CDR3 consists of 14 residues. V lost 2 bases to trimming and J lost 4 bases; unmatched junction nucleotides: 3. CDR3 protein: CASSETGGGYEQYF. For the CDR3, the DNA is TGTGCCAGCAGTGAAACAGGGGGCGGGTACGAGCAGTACTTC.